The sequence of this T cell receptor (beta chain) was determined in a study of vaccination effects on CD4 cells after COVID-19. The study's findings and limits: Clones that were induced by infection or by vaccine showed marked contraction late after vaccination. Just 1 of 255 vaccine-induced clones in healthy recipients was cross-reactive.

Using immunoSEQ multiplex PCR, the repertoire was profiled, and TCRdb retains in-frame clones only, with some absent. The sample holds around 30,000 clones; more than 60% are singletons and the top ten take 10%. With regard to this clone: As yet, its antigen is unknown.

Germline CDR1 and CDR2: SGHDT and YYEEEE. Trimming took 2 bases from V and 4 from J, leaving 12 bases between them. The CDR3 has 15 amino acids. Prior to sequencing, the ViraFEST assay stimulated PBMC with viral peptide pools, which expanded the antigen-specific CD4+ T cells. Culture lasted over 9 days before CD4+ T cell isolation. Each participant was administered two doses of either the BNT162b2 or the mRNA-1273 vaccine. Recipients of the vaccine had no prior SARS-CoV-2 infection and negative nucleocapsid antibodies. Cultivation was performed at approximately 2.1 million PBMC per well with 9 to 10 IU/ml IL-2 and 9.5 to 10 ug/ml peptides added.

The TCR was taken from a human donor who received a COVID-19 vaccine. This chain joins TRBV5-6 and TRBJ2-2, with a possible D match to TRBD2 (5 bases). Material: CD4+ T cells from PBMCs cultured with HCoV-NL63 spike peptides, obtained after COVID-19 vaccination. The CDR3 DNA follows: TGTGCCAGCAGCTTTCCTAGCAGAGGCACCGGGGAGCTGTTTTTT. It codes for CASSFPSRGTGELFF.